The subject of this entry is one T cell receptor (beta chain). This CDR3 is built from 16 residues. Germline V gene data show CDR1 as SGHVS and CDR2 as FNYEAQ. The ends lost 5 bases at V and 3 bases at J; junction bases unmatched: 11. This record belongs to a study of blood T cell repertoires in COVID-19. Study-wide background: Italy, Spain and the United States were the sources of the convalescent and acute COVID-19 samples. T cells, B-cell-depleted T cells, or PBMCs supplied cDNA or gDNA.

Per the original data handling: Scientists estimated how many nucleated cells there were by amplifying reference gene primers. Generated by immunoSEQ multiplex PCR, the TCRdb table keeps only in-frame clones and is missing some. V, J and clone size are those of that table, while D and trimming were read from the DNA. The sample includes around 230,000 clones, roughly 80% of them seen just once. The chain combines TRBV7-6 with TRBJ2-3, with 7 bases identical to TRBD2. Sequencing was done on a sample of peripheral blood. This sequence originates from an older woman with active or convalescent COVID-19. The CDR3 region is CASSLTGTTITDTQYF. The CDR3 DNA sequence: TGTGCCAGCAGCCTCACCGGGACTACCATAACAGATACGCAGTATTTT.